This TCR beta chain was obtained from a study of PD-1 blockade in classical Hodgkin lymphoma. Study in general: Patients were treated with nivolumab at 3 mg/kg, and this was given intravenously every 2 weeks.

After autologous stem cell transplantation all patients relapsed, and prior brentuximab vedotin exposure differed between cohorts. Best response was recorded as complete response, partial response or progressive disease. Germline V lookup: CDR1 SGHRS, CDR2 YFSETQ. With 1 base clipped from V and 10 bases from J, the junction kept 3 bases outside the gene matches. This CDR3 is built from 13 residues. This table comes from immunoSEQ multiplex PCR, and its TCRdb copy is limited to in-frame clones, with some not included. This sample yields some 150,000 clones, of which nearly 80% are seen a single time; roughly 9.2% belongs to the top ten.

The receptor's source is a human donor with classical Hodgkin lymphoma. The specimen comprised peripheral blood mononuclear cells (PBMCs), sampled before the second cycle of nivolumab. The V call is TRBV5-1, the J call TRBJ1-4; 8 bases align to TRBD1. CDR3 amino acids: CASSLQGAGKLFF. In DNA, the CDR3 is TGCGCCAGCAGCTTGCAGGGGGCAGGAAAACTGTTTTTT.